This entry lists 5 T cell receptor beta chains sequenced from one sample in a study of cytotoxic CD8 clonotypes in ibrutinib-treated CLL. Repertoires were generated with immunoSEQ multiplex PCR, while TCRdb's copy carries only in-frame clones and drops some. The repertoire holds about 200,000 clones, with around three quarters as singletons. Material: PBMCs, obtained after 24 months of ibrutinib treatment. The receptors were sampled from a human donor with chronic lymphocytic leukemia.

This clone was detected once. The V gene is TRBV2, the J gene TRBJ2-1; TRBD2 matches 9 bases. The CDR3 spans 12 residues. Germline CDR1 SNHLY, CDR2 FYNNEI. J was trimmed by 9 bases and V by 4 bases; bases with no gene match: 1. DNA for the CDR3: TGTGCCAGCAGTGGACTAGCGGTTGAGCAGTTCTTC. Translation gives CASSGLAVEQFF. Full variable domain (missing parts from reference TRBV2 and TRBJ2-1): EPEVTQTPSHQVTQMGQEVILRCVPISNHLYFYWYRQILGQKVEFLVSFYNNEISEKSEIFDDQFSVERPDGSNFTLKIRSTKLEDSAMYFCASSGLAVEQFFGPGTRLTVL.

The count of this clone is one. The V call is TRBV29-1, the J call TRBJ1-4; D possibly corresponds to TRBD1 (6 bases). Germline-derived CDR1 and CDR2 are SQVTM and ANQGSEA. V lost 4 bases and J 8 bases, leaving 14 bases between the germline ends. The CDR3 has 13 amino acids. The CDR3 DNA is TGCAGCGTTGGAGTGGGGGCGAGAGAAAAACTGTTTTTT. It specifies CSVGVGAREKLFF.

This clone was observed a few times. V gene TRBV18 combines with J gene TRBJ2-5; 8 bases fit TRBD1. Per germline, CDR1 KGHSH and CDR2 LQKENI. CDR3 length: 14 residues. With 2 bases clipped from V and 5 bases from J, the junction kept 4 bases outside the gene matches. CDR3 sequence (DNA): TGTGCCAGCTCACCAAGCGCAGGGGGCGAGACCCAGTACTTC. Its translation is CASSPSAGGETQYF.

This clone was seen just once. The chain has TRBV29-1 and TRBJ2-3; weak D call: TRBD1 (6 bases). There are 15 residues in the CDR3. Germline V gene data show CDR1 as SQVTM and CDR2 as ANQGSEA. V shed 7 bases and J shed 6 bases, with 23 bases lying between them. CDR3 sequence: CSARDGTSIRDTQYF. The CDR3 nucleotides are TGCAGCGCCAGGGACGGGACATCTATCCGCGATACGCAGTATTTT.

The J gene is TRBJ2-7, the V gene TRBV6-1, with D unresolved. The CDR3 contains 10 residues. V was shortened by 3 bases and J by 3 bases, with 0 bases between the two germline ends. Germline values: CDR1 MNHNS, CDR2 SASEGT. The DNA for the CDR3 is TGTGCCAGCAGTGACTACGAGCAGTACTTC. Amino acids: CASSDYEQYF.